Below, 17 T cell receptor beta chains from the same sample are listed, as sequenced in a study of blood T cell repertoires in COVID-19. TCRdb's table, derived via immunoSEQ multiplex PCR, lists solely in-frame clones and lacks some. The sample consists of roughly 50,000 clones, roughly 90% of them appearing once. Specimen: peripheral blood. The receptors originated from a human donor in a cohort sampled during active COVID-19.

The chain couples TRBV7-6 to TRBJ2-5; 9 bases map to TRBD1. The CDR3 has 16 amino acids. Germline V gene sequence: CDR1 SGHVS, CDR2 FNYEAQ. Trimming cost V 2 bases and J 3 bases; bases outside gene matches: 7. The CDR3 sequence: CASSLPRRQGEETQYF. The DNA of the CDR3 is TGTGCCAGCAGCTTACCCCGGAGACAGGGGGAAGAGACCCAGTACTTC.

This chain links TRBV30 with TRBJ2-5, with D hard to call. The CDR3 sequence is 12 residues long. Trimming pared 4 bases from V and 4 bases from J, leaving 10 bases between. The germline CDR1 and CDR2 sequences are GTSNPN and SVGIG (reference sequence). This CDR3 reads CAWTTGGETQYF. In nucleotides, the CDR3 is TGTGCCTGGACCACTGGTGGAGAGACCCAGTACTTC.

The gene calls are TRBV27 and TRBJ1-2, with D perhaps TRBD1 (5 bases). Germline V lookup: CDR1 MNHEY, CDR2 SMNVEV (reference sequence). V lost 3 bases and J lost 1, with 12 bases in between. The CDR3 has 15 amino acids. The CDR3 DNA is TGTGCCAGCAGTTTGTTGGGGCGCGGTAACTATGGCTACACCTTC. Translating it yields CASSLLGRGNYGYTF.

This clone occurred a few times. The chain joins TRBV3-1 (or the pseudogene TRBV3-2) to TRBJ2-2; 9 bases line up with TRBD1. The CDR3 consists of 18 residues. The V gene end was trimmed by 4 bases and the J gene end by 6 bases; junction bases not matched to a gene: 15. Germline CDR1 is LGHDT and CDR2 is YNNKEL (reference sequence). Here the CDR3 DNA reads TGTGCCAGCAGCCGAGCGACAGGGGGTCTCTTTTTATCCGGGGAGCTGTTTTTT. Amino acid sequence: CASSRATGGLFLSGELFF.

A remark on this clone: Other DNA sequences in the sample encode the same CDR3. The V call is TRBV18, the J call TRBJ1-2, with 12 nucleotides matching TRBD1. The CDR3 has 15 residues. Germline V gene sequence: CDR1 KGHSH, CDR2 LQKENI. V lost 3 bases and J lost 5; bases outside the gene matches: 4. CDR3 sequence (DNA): TGTGCCAGCTCACCGGGACAGGGGGCTTCGTATGGCTACACCTTC. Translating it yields CASSPGQGASYGYTF.

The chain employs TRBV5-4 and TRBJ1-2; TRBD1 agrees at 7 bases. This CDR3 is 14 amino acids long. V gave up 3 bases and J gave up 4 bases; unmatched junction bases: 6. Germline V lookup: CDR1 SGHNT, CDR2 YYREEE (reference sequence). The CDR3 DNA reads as TGTGCCAGCAGCTCCCGGGACAGCGCCTATGGCTACACCTTC. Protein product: CASSSRDSAYGYTF.

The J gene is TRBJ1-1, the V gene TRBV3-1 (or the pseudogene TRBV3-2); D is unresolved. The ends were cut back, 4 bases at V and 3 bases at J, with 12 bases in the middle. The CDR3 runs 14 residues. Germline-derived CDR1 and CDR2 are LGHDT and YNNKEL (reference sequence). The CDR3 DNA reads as TGTGCCAGCAGCCCTTACACGGAGGACACTGAAGCTTTCTTT. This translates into CASSPYTEDTEAFF.

The CDR3 protein is CASGQGTPYEQYF. The DNA for the CDR3 is TGTGCTAGTGGTCAGGGTACACCCTACGAGCAGTACTTC. This sequence joins TRBV12-5 and TRBJ2-7; D might be TRBD1 (5 bases). Trimming took 5 bases from V and 2 from J, leaving 10 bases between them. The CDR3 covers 13 residues. Germline CDR1 reads LGHNT; CDR2 reads FRNRAP. Full variable domain (remainder filled in from reference TRBV12-5 and TRBJ2-7): DARVTQTPRHKVTEMGQEVTMRCQPILGHNTVFWYRQTMMQGLELLAYFRNRAPLDDSGMPKDRFSAEMPDATLATLKIQPSEPRDSAVYFCASGQGTPYEQYFGPGTRLTVT.

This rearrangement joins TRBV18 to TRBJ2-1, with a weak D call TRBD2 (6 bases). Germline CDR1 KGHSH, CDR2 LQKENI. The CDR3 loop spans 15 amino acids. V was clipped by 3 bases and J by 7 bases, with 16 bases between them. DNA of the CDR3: TGTGCCAGCTCACCCCTCGGAGGAGGGATGAATGAGCAGTTCTTC. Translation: CASSPLGGGMNEQFF.

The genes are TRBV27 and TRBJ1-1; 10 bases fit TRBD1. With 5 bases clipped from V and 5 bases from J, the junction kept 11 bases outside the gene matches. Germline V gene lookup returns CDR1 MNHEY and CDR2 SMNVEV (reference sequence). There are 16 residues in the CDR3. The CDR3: CASSPGTGEGETEAFF. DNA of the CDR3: TGTGCCAGCAGTCCCGGGACAGGGGAAGGTGAGACTGAAGCTTTCTTT.

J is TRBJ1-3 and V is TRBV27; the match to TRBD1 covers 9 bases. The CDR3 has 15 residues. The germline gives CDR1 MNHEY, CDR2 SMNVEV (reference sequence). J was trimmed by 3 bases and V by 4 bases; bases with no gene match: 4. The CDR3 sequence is CASSSPGQGGNTIYF. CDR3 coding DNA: TGTGCCAGCAGTTCGCCGGGACAGGGTGGAAACACCATATATTTT.

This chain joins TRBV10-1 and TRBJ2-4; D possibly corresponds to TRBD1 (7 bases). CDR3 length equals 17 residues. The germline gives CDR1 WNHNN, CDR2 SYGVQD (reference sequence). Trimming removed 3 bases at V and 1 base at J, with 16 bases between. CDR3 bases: TGCGCCAGCAGTGATAGCAGGGGGGTTTGGGCCAAAAACATTCAGTACTTC. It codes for CASSDSRGVWAKNIQYF.

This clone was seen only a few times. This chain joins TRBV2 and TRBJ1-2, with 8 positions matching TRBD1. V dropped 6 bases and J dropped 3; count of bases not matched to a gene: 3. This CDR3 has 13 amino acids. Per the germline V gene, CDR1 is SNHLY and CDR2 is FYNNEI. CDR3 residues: CASRLQGDYGYTF. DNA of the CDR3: TGTGCCAGCAGGCTACAGGGGGACTATGGCTACACCTTC.

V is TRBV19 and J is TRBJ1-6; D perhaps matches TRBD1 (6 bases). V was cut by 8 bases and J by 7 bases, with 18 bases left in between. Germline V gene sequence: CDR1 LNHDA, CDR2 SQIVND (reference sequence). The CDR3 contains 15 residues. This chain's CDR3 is CASAILGARNSPLHF. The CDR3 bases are TGTGCCAGTGCGATTTTGGGGGCTAGGAATTCACCCCTCCACTTT.

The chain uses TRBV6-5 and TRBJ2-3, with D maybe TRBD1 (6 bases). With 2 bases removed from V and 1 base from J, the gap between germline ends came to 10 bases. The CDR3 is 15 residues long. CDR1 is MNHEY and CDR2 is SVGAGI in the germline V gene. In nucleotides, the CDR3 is TGTGCCAGCAGTTACCAACAGGGCGGCACAGATACGCAGTATTTT. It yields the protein CASSYQQGGTDTQYF.

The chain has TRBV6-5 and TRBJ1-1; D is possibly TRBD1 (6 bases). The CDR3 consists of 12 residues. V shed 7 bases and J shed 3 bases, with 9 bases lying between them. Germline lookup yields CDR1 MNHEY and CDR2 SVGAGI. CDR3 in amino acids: CASKPGDTEAFF. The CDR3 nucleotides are TGTGCCAGCAAGCCAGGGGACACTGAAGCTTTCTTT.

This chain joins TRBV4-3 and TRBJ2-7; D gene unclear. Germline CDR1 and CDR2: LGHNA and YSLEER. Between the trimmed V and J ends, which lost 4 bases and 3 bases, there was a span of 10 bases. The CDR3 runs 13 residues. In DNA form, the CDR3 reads TGCGCCAGCAGCCCTCTAGTGGGCTACGAGCAGTACTTC. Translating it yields CASSPLVGYEQYF.